The next 14 T cell receptor beta chains were all read from a single sample in a study of shared clonotypes between healthy human individuals. CD45RO-negative CD8 cells positively selected for CCR7 made up the naive population, which excluded terminally differentiated effector memory CD45RA+ cells. The data were produced by immunoSEQ multiplex PCR, yet TCRdb's version contains in-frame clones alone and is incomplete. The sample yields around 560,000 clones, roughly 95% seen once. The source material was naive CD8+ T cells sorted from blood. These receptors were taken from a young woman in good health.

The sample holds one count of this clone. V usage is TRBV9 and J usage is TRBJ2-3; 7 bases align to TRBD1. CDR3 size: 14 residues. V was pared by 3 bases and J by 2 bases, with 3 bases of the junction left unmatched. Germline V lookup: CDR1 SGDLS, CDR2 YYNGEE. DNA of the CDR3: TGTGCCAGCAGCGGAGGGGGCTACACAGATACGCAGTATTTT. It encodes CASSGGGYTDTQYF.

The chain uses TRBV27 and TRBJ1-5; D is perhaps TRBD1 (5 bases). CDR3 length: 15 residues. The germline V gene has CDR1 MNHEY and CDR2 SMNVEV (reference sequence). Trimming took off 2 bases at V and 2 bases at J, with 10 bases between the two ends. This chain's CDR3 is CASSLRGVGNQPQHF. The CDR3 DNA reads as TGTGCCAGCAGTTTAAGAGGGGTTGGCAATCAGCCCCAGCATTTT.

This clone was counted once. The chain recombines TRBV7-9 with TRBJ1-3; a possible D gene is TRBD1 (5 bases). Germline lookup yields CDR1 SEHNR and CDR2 FQNEAQ (reference sequence). The CDR3 spans 14 residues. Trimming took off 5 bases at V and 8 bases at J, with 16 bases between the two ends. The CDR3 region has the DNA TGTGCCAGCAGCCCAAAATTTGGGGGAGACACCATATATTTT. As protein: CASSPKFGGDTIYF.

The chain joins TRBV28 to TRBJ1-1, with D possibly being TRBD1 (5 bases). The V and J ends lost 4 bases and 4 bases respectively, with 13 bases between them. In germline, CDR1 is MDHEN, CDR2 SYDVKM. The CDR3 is 14 amino acids. The CDR3 DNA sequence: TGTGCCAGCAGTTCAAGGGGTGGGGGCACTGAAGCTTTCTTT. The encoded protein is CASSSRGGGTEAFF.

The chain's CDR3 is CASSFLSSTDTQYF. As DNA, the CDR3 is TGTGCCAGCAGCTTCTTATCTAGCACAGATACGCAGTATTTT. The gene calls are TRBV7-8 and TRBJ2-3; D call uncertain. The CDR3 extends over 14 amino acids. The germline V and J ends were trimmed by 3 bases and 0 bases, with 7 bases remaining between them. The germline V gene encodes CDR1 SGHVS and CDR2 FQNEAQ.

The chain is built from TRBV7-9 and TRBJ2-7, with D perhaps being TRBD1 or TRBD2 (6 bases each). Per the germline V gene, CDR1 is SEHNR and CDR2 is FQNEAQ (reference sequence). Trimming took 5 bases from V and 5 from J, leaving 16 bases between them. This CDR3 comprises 14 residues. The CDR3 DNA reads TGTGCCAGCAGCCTCATAGGGGGGCGCGACGAGCAGTACTTC. This encodes CASSLIGGRDEQYF.

V gene TRBV11-2 combines with J gene TRBJ2-1, with TRBD1 identical over 8 bases. The V segment lost 1 base and the J segment 0 bases; nucleotides outside the gene matches: 5. The CDR3 is 17 residues long. Germline V gene data show CDR1 as SGHAT and CDR2 as FQNNGV. The CDR3 here is CASSLAGTGPSYNEQFF. The CDR3 coding sequence is TGTGCCAGCAGCTTAGCGGGGACAGGACCCTCCTACAATGAGCAGTTCTTC.

This clone was picked up a small number of times. The V gene is TRBV10-2, the J gene TRBJ2-7, with TRBD2 matching 8 bases. The germline V gene encodes CDR1 WSHSY and CDR2 SAAADI. With V trimmed by 2 bases and J by 2 bases, 8 bases remained unmatched. The CDR3 is 16 amino acids. The CDR3 sequence is CASSEPKREKPYEQYF. The CDR3 DNA reads TGCGCCAGCAGTGAGCCCAAGCGGGAGAAACCCTACGAGCAGTACTTC.

The rearrangement joins TRBV2 to TRBJ2-5; the D is unclear. The germline CDR1 and CDR2 sequences are SNHLY and FYNNEI. V was pared by 4 bases and J by 1 base, with 13 bases between. This CDR3 is built from 15 residues. The CDR3, as DNA: TGTGCCAGCAGTGGGGAACGCAGCTCCCAAGAGACCCAGTACTTC. Translating it yields CASSGERSSQETQYF.

This sequence joins TRBV28 and TRBJ2-3; a possible D gene is TRBD1 (5 bases). Germline V gene lookup returns CDR1 MDHEN and CDR2 SYDVKM. This CDR3 has 17 residues. V was pared by 6 bases and J by 1 base, with 20 bases between. CDR3 nucleotide sequence: TGTGCCAGCAGCAAAGCCCTTAGGGAAGGGGGCACAGATACGCAGTATTTT. It encodes CASSKALREGGTDTQYF. The entire variable domain, with the rest obtained from reference TRBV28 and TRBJ2-3, is as follows: DVKVTQSSRYLVKRTGEKVFLECVQDMDHENMFWYRQDPGLGLRLIYFSYDVKMKEKGDIPEGYSVSREKKERFSLILESASTNQTSMYLCASSKALREGGTDTQYFGPGTRLTVL.

The chain employs TRBV28 and TRBJ1-5; 9 bases align to TRBD1. The CDR3 covers 15 residues. CDR1 and CDR2 (germline): MDHEN, SYDVKM. The junction had 2 bases not matched to a gene; V was cut back by 3 bases and J by 2 bases. The CDR3 bases are TGTGCCAGCAGTTTGGACAGGGGTGGCAATCAGCCCCAGCATTTT. It is translated as CASSLDRGGNQPQHF.

The gene calls are TRBV5-1 and TRBJ2-5; 7 positions match TRBD1. This CDR3 region has 16 residues. The germline V gene encodes CDR1 SGHRS and CDR2 YFSETQ. V lost 3 bases, J lost 0 bases, and 8 bases stayed unmatched. CDR3 in amino acids: CASSSTTGSYQETQYF. CDR3 coding DNA: TGCGCCAGCAGCTCGACGACAGGGTCTTACCAAGAGACCCAGTACTTC.

The chain employs TRBV27 and TRBJ2-1, with 9 positions matching TRBD1. Germline CDR1 and CDR2: MNHEY and SMNVEV (reference sequence). CDR3 length: 15 residues. After removal of 5 bases from V and 3 bases from J, the junction contained 5 bases not matched to a gene. The CDR3 loop reads CASSPGTGNYNEQFF. The CDR3 DNA reads TGTGCCAGCAGTCCAGGGACAGGGAACTACAATGAGCAGTTCTTC.

V is TRBV5-4 and J is TRBJ1-1, with D possibly being TRBD1 (5 bases). The CDR3 runs 12 residues. Germline V CDR1 and CDR2: SGHNT, YYREEE (reference sequence). V was shortened by 4 bases and J by 8 bases, with 12 bases between the two germline ends. The CDR3 spells CASSLGLAEAFF. For the CDR3, the DNA is TGTGCCAGCAGCCTGGGACTTGCAGAAGCTTTCTTT.